The T cell receptor (beta chain) described here comes from a study of cytomegalovirus exposure and HLA in healthy donors. Germline assignment: CDR1 SGHRS and CDR2 YFSETQ. Trimming removed 0 bases from V and 1 base from J, with 10 bases in between. This CDR3 region has 15 residues. The donors, nominally healthy at sampling, likely had unrecorded immune exposures. Primers for the PCR totalled 60 Vbeta and 13 Jbeta. Only in-frame clones appear in the TCRdb table, and some are missing; sequencing was by immunoSEQ multiplex PCR. This table has 150,000 to 200,000 clones, approximately 83% appearing once. This chain links TRBV5-1 with TRBJ1-1; D gene ambiguous. The sequenced sample consisted of PBMCs. This TCR came from a man between 18 and 29 years old in good health and CMV-seropositive. CDR3 residues: CASSLAGTGNTEAFF. The CDR3 DNA follows: TGCGCCAGCAGCTTGGCCGGAACGGGGAACACTGAAGCTTTCTTT. The variable domain in full, with the rest retrieved from reference TRBV5-1 and TRBJ1-1, is KAGVTQTPRYLIKTRGQQVTLSCSPISGHRSVSWYQQTPGQGLQFLFEYFSETQRNKGNFPGRFSGRQFSNSRSEMNVSTLELGDSALYLCASSLAGTGNTEAFFGQGTRLTVV.